This is a list of T cell receptor beta chains from one sample in a study of T cell responses to AZD1222 COVID-19 vaccine. Some clones are missing from TCRdb's copy, which holds only in-frame ones; the method was immunoSEQ multiplex PCR. The sample lists roughly 99,000 clones, approximately 91% occurring once. This specimen was peripheral blood, taken 28 days after the second AZD1222 dose. All receptors come from an adult who received the AZD1222 COVID-19 vaccine. The CDR3 runs from the conserved cysteine through the conserved F or W. D genes are given only for firm matches. Clone size appears in some rows only: once, few, many, or a class for an expanded clone.

D gene	CDR3 length	V gene	J gene	clone size	CDR3 protein	CDR3 DNA
NA	14	TRBV25-1	TRBJ2-7	NA	CASSETRTSYEQYF	TGTGCCAGCAGTGAGACCCGGACAAGTTACGAGCAGTACTTC
TRBD1	16	TRBV18	TRBJ1-5	NA	CASSPPSDRVNQPQHF	TGTGCCAGCTCACCACCGTCGGACAGGGTTAATCAGCCCCAGCATTTT
NA	15	TRBV7-2	TRBJ1-6	NA	CASSLESTTNSPLHF	TGTGCCAGCAGCTTAGAATCTACTACGAATTCACCCCTCCACTTT
NA	18	TRBV27	TRBJ2-6	NA	CASSYDAVGLTGANVLTF	TGTGCCAGCAGTTATGACGCGGTAGGACTGACTGGGGCCAACGTCCTGACTTTC
NA	16	TRBV7-6	TRBJ1-1	NA	CASSLGERFLNTEAFF	TGTGCCAGCAGCTTAGGCGAGAGATTCCTGAACACTGAAGCTTTCTTT
NA	14	TRBV7-2	TRBJ1-5	NA	CASSLAAGPQPQHF	TGTGCCAGCAGCTTAGCTGCGGGGCCTCAGCCCCAGCATTTT
NA	16	TRBV27	TRBJ1-1	NA	CASSPAGTAFRREAFF	TGTGCCAGCAGTCCCGCCGGGACGGCTTTTCGTCGGGAAGCTTTCTTT
NA	17	TRBV28	TRBJ2-3	NA	CASSSTGQGTGADTQYF	TGTGCCAGCAGTTCCACAGGACAAGGGACCGGGGCGGATACGCAGTATTTT
TRBD2	17	TRBV7-9	TRBJ2-1	NA	CASSPRRLAGAPNEQFF	TGTGCCAGCAGTCCGAGACGACTAGCGGGAGCCCCTAATGAGCAGTTCTTC
TRBD1	17	TRBV30	TRBJ1-3	NA	CAWSEGQGVGSGNTIYF	TGTGCCTGGAGTGAGGGACAGGGGGTTGGGAGCGGAAACACCATATATTTT
TRBD2	17	TRBV5-1	TRBJ2-7	NA	CASSLLASGRSSYEQYF	TGCGCCAGCAGCTTGTTGGCTAGCGGGAGGAGCTCCTACGAGCAGTACTTC
NA	13	TRBV18	TRBJ1-1	NA	CASSKGQQDLTFF	TGTGCCAGCTCAAAAGGACAGCAGGATTTGACTTTCTTT
NA	13	TRBV5-5	TRBJ2-7	NA	CASSFGGDYEQYF	TGTGCCAGCAGCTTCGGCGGTGACTACGAGCAGTACTTC
TRBD2	21	TRBV6-6	TRBJ2-5	NA	CASSHEGGGRIAGGPLETQYF	TGTGCCAGCAGCCACGAGGGTGGGGGGCGGATAGCGGGAGGGCCGCTCGAGACCCAGTACTTC
NA	13	TRBV6-1	TRBJ1-1	NA	CASSDRGLTEAFF	TGTGCCAGCAGTGACAGGGGCCTCACTGAAGCTTTCTTT
NA	16	TRBV28	TRBJ2-1	NA	CASSLSRTLAYNEQFF	TGTGCCAGCAGTTTATCAAGAACGCTAGCTTACAATGAGCAGTTCTTC
TRBD1	15	TRBV2	TRBJ1-4	NA	CASRIQAGGNEKLFF	TGTGCCAGCAGAATCCAAGCAGGGGGCAATGAAAAACTGTTTTTT
TRBD1	15	TRBV28	TRBJ1-5	NA	CASSYGQVRNQPQHF	TGTGCCAGCAGTTACGGACAGGTTCGGAATCAGCCCCAGCATTTT
NA	14	TRBV27	TRBJ1-5	NA	CASSFGSGGQPQHF	TGTGCCAGCAGTTTCGGTAGTGGAGGTCAGCCCCAGCATTTT
NA	13	TRBV20-1	TRBJ1-5	NA	CSASQGGDQPQHF	TGCAGTGCTAGTCAAGGGGGAGATCAGCCCCAGCATTTT
TRBD1	15	TRBV15	TRBJ2-7	NA	CATSRVRQGAGEQYF	TGTGCCACCAGCAGAGTTCGACAGGGGGCGGGCGAGCAGTACTTC
TRBD2	13	TRBV6-6	TRBJ2-1	NA	CASRLAGVREQFF	TGTGCCAGCAGATTAGCGGGAGTTCGCGAGCAGTTCTTC
TRBD1	15	TRBV6-5	TRBJ2-7	NA	CASSSGTGLPYEQYF	TGTGCCAGCAGTTCCGGGACAGGGCTTCCCTACGAGCAGTACTTC
TRBD2	17	TRBV9	TRBJ2-1	NA	CASSVDDSGSPYNEQFF	TGTGCCAGCAGCGTAGATGATAGCGGGAGTCCCTACAATGAGCAGTTCTTC
NA	13	TRBV7-9	TRBJ2-7	NA	CASSPQSTGEQYF	TGTGCCAGCAGCCCCCAAAGTACGGGTGAGCAGTACTTC
NA	15	TRBV28	TRBJ2-1	NA	CASGTGVLGGNEQFF	TGTGCCAGTGGGACCGGGGTACTAGGGGGGAATGAGCAGTTCTTC
TRBD2	13	TRBV9	TRBJ2-5	few	CASSVGASGRAYF	TGTGCCAGCAGCGTAGGGGCTAGCGGGAGGGCGTACTTC
NA	15	TRBV5-8	TRBJ1-1	NA	CASSPMPAMNTEAFF	TGTGCCAGCAGCCCAATGCCCGCTATGAACACTGAAGCTTTCTTT
NA	15	TRBV2	TRBJ1-5	NA	CASSELTGGGQPQHF	TGTGCCAGCAGTGAACTTACGGGGGGAGGGCAGCCCCAGCATTTT
NA	12	TRBV5-6	TRBJ2-7	NA	CASSQNRDAEYF	TGTGCCAGCAGCCAAAACAGGGATGCGGAGTACTTC
NA	14	TRBV7-6	TRBJ2-2	once	CASSLKGPGRELFF	TGTGCCAGCAGCTTAAAGGGTCCCGGTAGGGAGCTGTTTTTT
NA	13	TRBV11-3	TRBJ1-6	NA	CASSLGGTSPLHF	TGTGCCAGCAGCTTAGGGGGGACTTCACCCCTCCACTTT
NA	15	TRBV28	TRBJ2-1	NA	CASSSPGPSYNEQFF	TGTGCCAGCAGTTCGCCGGGGCCTTCCTACAATGAGCAGTTCTTC
NA	15	TRBV6-6	TRBJ1-4	NA	CASSLAGADNEKLFF	TGTGCCAGCAGCTTAGCGGGTGCCGATAATGAAAAACTGTTTTTT
TRBD2	15	TRBV6-5	TRBJ2-7	NA	CASSKLAGGPYEQYF	TGTGCCAGCAGTAAGTTAGCGGGAGGGCCTTACGAGCAGTACTTC
NA	13	TRBV29-1	TRBJ2-7	NA	CSVSSSWASEQYF	TGCAGCGTTAGTTCTAGCTGGGCGTCCGAGCAGTACTTC
NA	12	TRBV12-3/TRBV12-4	TRBJ1-1	NA	CASSLYGRRAFF	TGTGCCAGCAGCCTCTATGGCCGCCGAGCTTTCTTT
NA	16	TRBV27	TRBJ1-1	NA	CASSLFGQQMNTEAFF	TGTGCCAGCAGTTTATTCGGACAGCAGATGAACACTGAAGCTTTCTTT
NA	16	TRBV7-8	TRBJ1-1	NA	CASSLRYRVMNTEAFF	TGTGCCAGCAGCTTAAGATACAGGGTCATGAACACTGAAGCTTTCTTT
TRBD2	16	TRBV15	TRBJ2-1	NA	CATSRDWTSGSDEQFF	TGTGCCACCAGCAGAGATTGGACTAGCGGGAGCGATGAGCAGTTCTTC
TRBD1	13	TRBV2	TRBJ2-7	NA	CASSAGGGYEQYF	TGTGCCAGCAGCGCAGGGGGCGGCTACGAGCAGTACTTC
TRBD2	17	TRBV2	TRBJ2-1	NA	CASSDISGLSSYNEQFF	TGTGCCAGCAGTGACATTAGCGGGTTGAGCTCCTACAATGAGCAGTTCTTC
NA	14	TRBV27	TRBJ1-2	NA	CAPNGAARNYGYTF	TGTGCCCCTAACGGGGCAGCTCGTAACTATGGCTACACCTTC
NA	14	TRBV30	TRBJ2-6	NA	CAWRRGSGANVLTF	TGTGCCTGGAGAAGGGGGTCCGGGGCCAACGTCCTGACTTTC
NA	15	TRBV7-3	TRBJ1-6	few	CASSLSGSYNSPLHF	TGTGCCAGCAGCTTAAGCGGGAGCTATAATTCACCCCTCCACTTT
NA	17	TRBV5-1	TRBJ1-6	NA	CASSSGISRGLDSPLHF	TGCGCCAGCAGCTCGGGCATATCGCGGGGCCTTGATTCACCCCTCCACTTT
NA	12	TRBV6-5	TRBJ1-5	NA	CASNLGVQPQHF	TGTGCCTCCAACTTGGGGGTCCAGCCCCAGCATTTT
TRBD2	14	TRBV20-1	TRBJ2-5	NA	CSASLAGLQETQYF	TGCAGTGCTAGTCTAGCGGGACTCCAAGAGACCCAGTACTTC
TRBD1	15	TRBV28	TRBJ1-1	NA	CASRLYGTGWTEAFF	TGTGCCAGCAGGCTGTACGGGACAGGCTGGACTGAAGCTTTCTTT
TRBD1	16	TRBV4-3	TRBJ1-2	NA	CASSQGTGGGNYGYTF	TGCGCCAGCAGCCAAGGGACAGGGGGCGGCAACTATGGCTACACCTTC
NA	14	TRBV19	TRBJ2-1	NA	CASSIDGDYNEQFF	TGTGCCAGTAGTATAGATGGGGATTACAATGAGCAGTTCTTC
TRBD1	13	TRBV5-1	TRBJ2-5	NA	CASSVTGEETQYF	TGCGCCAGCAGCGTGACAGGGGAAGAGACCCAGTACTTC
NA	14	TRBV27	TRBJ2-7	NA	CASSPSRGPYEQYF	TGTGCCAGCAGTCCGAGCCGGGGCCCATACGAGCAGTACTTC
NA	19	TRBV13	TRBJ2-1	NA	CASSLWVQATRPSYNEQFF	TGTGCCAGCAGCCTATGGGTGCAGGCAACCCGACCTTCCTACAATGAGCAGTTCTTC
NA	15	TRBV6-1	TRBJ2-3	NA	CASSEDVGQTDTQYF	TGTGCCAGCAGTGAAGATGTCGGACAGACAGATACGCAGTATTTT
TRBD1	14	TRBV4-3	TRBJ1-2	NA	CASSQDHRGYGYTF	TGCGCCAGCAGCCAAGACCACAGGGGCTATGGCTACACCTTC